These 20 T cell receptor beta chains came from one sample sequenced in a study of cytomegalovirus exposure and HLA in healthy donors. With 60 Vbeta and 13 Jbeta primers, the PCR was carried out. The repertoire was sequenced with immunoSEQ multiplex PCR; TCRdb's copy has only in-frame clones and lacks some. The sample consists of around 110,000 clones, roughly three fifths of them appearing once. The sequenced sample consisted of PBMCs. These receptors were taken from a woman aged 40 to 50 in good health and CMV-seropositive.

This clone was found once. The chain joins TRBV19 to TRBJ2-7; 9 bases map to TRBD1. From germline, CDR1 is LNHDA and CDR2 SQIVND (reference sequence). The CDR3 runs to 17 residues. V was clipped by 9 bases and J by 6 bases; unmatched bases: 21. The CDR3 nucleotides read TGTGCCAGCTCCATAAGGGGGACAGGGATCCCCGGAGGCGAGCAGTACTTC. It translates to CASSIRGTGIPGGEQYF.

This clone occurred a few times. The V and J genes are TRBV27 and TRBJ2-7, with D possibly being TRBD1 (5 bases). V was trimmed by 5 bases and J by 5 bases, leaving 10 bases between them. The germline V gene encodes CDR1 MNHEY and CDR2 SMNVEV (reference sequence). This CDR3 has 12 residues. The CDR3 DNA reads TGTGCCAGCAGTCAGGGATCGAACGAGCAGTACTTC. Translating it yields CASSQGSNEQYF.

V gene TRBV19 combines with J gene TRBJ1-4, with 7 bases that match TRBD1. The junction had 12 bases not matched to a gene; V was cut back by 5 bases and J by 3 bases. The V gene's germline CDR1 is LNHDA and CDR2 SQIVND (reference sequence). The CDR3 has 17 residues. CDR3 loop: CASSPPGTADANEKLFF. In DNA, the CDR3 is TGTGCCAGTAGTCCACCTGGGACAGCGGATGCTAATGAAAAACTGTTTTTT.

The table lists this clone with a few counts. The V call is TRBV28, the J call TRBJ1-2; D may be TRBD1 (5 bases). This CDR3 region has 13 residues. Germline V CDR1 and CDR2: MDHEN, SYDVKM. Trimming took 4 bases from V and 7 from J, leaving 13 bases between them. CDR3 bases: TGTGCCAGCAGTTCCGGGGGGTGGGGTGGCTACACCTTC. Its translation is CASSSGGWGGYTF.

The chain couples TRBV18 to TRBJ1-1; 7 nucleotides agree with TRBD1. Losses at the gene ends were 3 bases for V and 2 bases for J; bases not matched to a gene: 3. Germline V CDR1 and CDR2: KGHSH, LQKENI. CDR3 length equals 14 residues. This CDR3 reads CASSPTGENTEAFF. The CDR3 nucleotides read TGTGCCAGCTCACCTACAGGGGAAAACACTGAAGCTTTCTTT.

The chain carries TRBV28 and TRBJ2-7; TRBD1 is a possible D gene (7 bases). From germline, CDR1 is MDHEN and CDR2 SYDVKM. The length of the CDR3 is 15 residues. V was clipped by 5 bases and J by 6 bases, with 20 bases between them. The CDR3 DNA is TGTGCCAGCAGTGAACAGAGACAGGGAGGTCTCGAGCAGTACTTC. Translation gives CASSEQRQGGLEQYF. The whole variable domain, filled in from reference TRBV28 and TRBJ2-7, reads DVKVTQSSRYLVKRTGEKVFLECVQDMDHENMFWYRQDPGLGLRLIYFSYDVKMKEKGDIPEGYSVSREKKERFSLILESASTNQTSMYLCASSEQRQGGLEQYFGPGTRLTVT.

This chain joins TRBV4-1 and TRBJ2-1; D gene unclear. This CDR3 spans 16 amino acids. Germline V gene data show CDR1 as MGHRA and CDR2 as YSYEKL. With 0 bases removed from V and 5 bases from J, the gap between germline ends came to 14 bases. CDR3 region: CASSQDPWSANNEQFF. The CDR3 DNA reads as TGCGCCAGCAGCCAAGACCCGTGGAGCGCCAACAATGAGCAGTTCTTC.

V gene TRBV11-3 combines with J gene TRBJ2-7; D remains unclear. Trimming cost V 1 base and J 3 bases, with 7 bases left between them. Per germline, CDR1 SGHNT and CDR2 YENEEA. The CDR3 is 13 residues long. The DNA of the CDR3 is TGTGCCAGCAGCTTAGGGGCAGTCTACGAGCAGTACTTC. Protein sequence: CASSLGAVYEQYF.

The chain joins TRBV5-1 to TRBJ2-5, with a weak D call TRBD2 (5 bases). The CDR3 has 13 amino acids. Trimming left V 4 bases short and J 2 bases short, with 9 bases between. Germline loops: CDR1 SGHRS, CDR2 YFSETQ. DNA of the CDR3: TGCGCCAGCAGCCCGGGATTTCAAGAGACCCAGTACTTC. The encoded protein is CASSPGFQETQYF.

The chain joins TRBV9 to TRBJ1-2; 8 bases are shared with TRBD1. The junction had 6 bases not matched to a gene; V was cut back by 3 bases and J by 2 bases. Germline CDR1 SGDLS, CDR2 YYNGEE. The CDR3 is made up of 15 amino acids. The CDR3 coding sequence is TGTGCCAGCAGCGCCGGGACAGGCCCAAACTATGGCTACACCTTC. Protein sequence: CASSAGTGPNYGYTF.

The sample holds a few counts of this clone. The gene calls are TRBV1 and TRBJ1-1. TRBV1 has pseudogene status. The CDR3 has 14 amino acids. The CDR3 nucleotides read TGCACCAGCACACGGACTACACAGAACACTGAAGCTTTCTTT. Translating gives CTSTRTTQNTEAFF.

This chain connects TRBV5-4 to TRBJ2-2; TRBD2 might be the D (6 bases). V lost 0 bases and J lost 11, with 17 bases in between. This CDR3 region has 15 residues. CDR1 and CDR2 from the germline V gene are SGHNT and YYREEE (reference sequence). For the CDR3, the DNA is TGTGCCAGCAGCTTGGACTCGGGAGCTGCGGCAGAGCTGTTTTTT. Its protein product is CASSLDSGAAAELFF. The whole variable domain, remainder taken from reference TRBV5-4 and TRBJ2-2, is ETGVTQSPTHLIKTRGQQVTLRCSSQSGHNTVSWYQQALGQGPQFIFQYYREEENGRGNFPPRFSGLQFPNYSSELNVNALELDDSALYLCASSLDSGAAAELFFGEGSRLTVL.

This clone was seen a handful of times. The chain links TRBV19 to TRBJ2-1; 7 nucleotides line up with TRBD1. Trimming removed 6 bases from V and 4 bases from J; junction bases left unmatched: 9. The length of the CDR3 is 15 residues. Germline V CDR1 and CDR2: LNHDA, SQIVND (reference sequence). CDR3 DNA: TGTGCCAGTAGGAGATCCGGGGACAGATACAATGAGCAGTTCTTC. Translated: CASRRSGDRYNEQFF. Full variable domain (rest looked up from reference TRBV19 and TRBJ2-1): DGGITQSPKYLFRKEGQNVTLSCEQNLNHDAMYWYRQDPGQGLRLIYYSQIVNDFQKGDIAEGYSVSREKKESFPLTVTSAQKNPTAFYLCASRRSGDRYNEQFFGPGTRLTVL.

This clone was detected only a few times. The chain has TRBV6-5 and TRBJ2-7; 7 bases are shared with TRBD1. CDR1 and CDR2 from the germline V gene are MNHEY and SVGAGI. This CDR3 has 15 amino acids. V was pared by 4 bases and J by 1 base, with 7 bases of the junction left unmatched. In nucleotides, the CDR3 is TGTGCCAGCAGTTTAGGGGGCCTGGGTTCCTACGAGCAGTACTTC. This codes for CASSLGGLGSYEQYF.

This rearrangement joins TRBV6-5 to TRBJ1-2; 7 bases are a match to TRBD1. The trim removed 6 bases at V and 0 bases at J, leaving 4 bases unmatched. Germline CDR1 reads MNHEY; CDR2 reads SVGAGI. The CDR3 length is 14 residues. The CDR3, as DNA: TGTGCCAGCAGGGGGACAGCCACTAACTATGGCTACACCTTC. It codes for CASRGTATNYGYTF.

This chain uses TRBV6-1 with TRBJ2-7; TRBD1 agrees at 8 bases. CDR3 length: 14 residues. The V segment lost 7 bases and the J segment 3 bases; nucleotides outside the gene matches: 8. Germline CDR1 and CDR2: MNHNS and SASEGT. The CDR3 bases are TGTGCCAGCATGAGAGGGACAGGATACTACGAGCAGTACTTC. Protein: CASMRGTGYYEQYF.

This rearrangement joins TRBV29-1 to TRBJ1-1; 8 bases are a match to TRBD1. The CDR3 extends over 12 amino acids. Germline loops: CDR1 SQVTM, CDR2 ANQGSEA. V trimming: 1 base; J trimming: 7 bases; junction bases outside the gene matches: 2. The CDR3 DNA follows: TGCAGCGTTGAAGCGACAGGGGTTGAAGCTTTCTTT. This translates into CSVEATGVEAFF.

This chain uses TRBV5-1 with TRBJ2-1, with 7 bases lining up with TRBD2. Germline V CDR1 and CDR2: SGHRS, YFSETQ. The CDR3 consists of 15 residues. V trimming: 4 bases; J trimming: 1 base; junction bases outside the gene matches: 5. DNA of the CDR3: TGCGCCAGCAGCCTATCTAGCGGATCCTACAATGAGCAGTTCTTC. Translated, it gives CASSLSSGSYNEQFF.

This rearrangement joins TRBV20-1 to TRBJ2-7; D call uncertain. The V end was cut by 5 bases, the J end by 6 bases, with 11 bases between. The CDR3 is 11 residues long. Germline CDR1 and CDR2: DFQATT and SNEGSKA (reference sequence). The CDR3 protein is CSAHLFGEQYF. For the CDR3, the DNA is TGCAGTGCTCACTTGTTTGGCGAGCAGTACTTC.

The V gene is TRBV5-1, the J gene TRBJ1-1; 8 nucleotides align to TRBD1. Germline CDR1 and CDR2: SGHRS and YFSETQ. The junction had 11 bases not matched to a gene; V was cut back by 0 bases and J by 4 bases. The CDR3 spans 17 residues. This CDR3 reads CASSLGGLTGAGTEAFF. For the CDR3, the DNA is TGCGCCAGCAGCTTGGGAGGGTTGACAGGGGCGGGCACTGAAGCTTTCTTT.